A selection of T cell receptor beta chains follows, all from one sample in a study of cytotoxic CD8 clonotypes in ibrutinib-treated CLL. This table comes from immunoSEQ multiplex PCR, and its TCRdb copy is limited to in-frame clones, with some not included. This sample has about 130,000 clones, with approximately 80% found just once. This material consisted of PBMCs, taken after 12 months of ibrutinib treatment. Receptors were obtained from a human donor with chronic lymphocytic leukemia. The CDR3 runs from the conserved cysteine through the conserved F or W. A D gene is named only where the DNA matches it firmly. Size tells how often a clone was seen (once, few, many) or the class of an expanded clone, and some rows leave it out.

>TRBV19|TRBJ2-2|TRBD2|.
TGTGCCAGTAGTCTGGGACTAGCGGGAGTCAACGGGGAGCTGTTTTTT
CASSLGLAGVNGELFF
>TRBV19|TRBJ2-7|.|few
TGTGCCAGTAGGGGGACACCAAGCTCCTACGAGCAGTACTTC
CASRGTPSSYEQYF
>TRBV18|TRBJ2-6|.|.
TGTGCCAGCTCACCGGGTGGGGCCAACGTCCTGACTTTC
CASSPGGANVLTF
>TRBV2|TRBJ2-7|TRBD2|.
TGTGCCAGCCGGGGACAGGGCTTGGTAGCGGGAGGGTACGAGCAGTACTTC
CASRGQGLVAGGYEQYF
>TRBV7-2|TRBJ2-1|.|.
TGTGCCAGCAGCTTAGCGTTGCAGTCCAATGAGCAGTTCTTC
CASSLALQSNEQFF
>TRBV10-3|TRBJ2-5|TRBD1|.
TGTGCCATCAGACGTGAGGGGGCAGGGGAGACCCAGTACTTC
CAIRREGAGETQYF
>TRBV30|TRBJ2-1|.|.
TGTGCCTCTTCCGGTTACCCAAACGTCTACAATGAGCAGTTCTTC
CASSGYPNVYNEQFF
>TRBV2|TRBJ2-7|.|.
TGTGCCAGCAGGGTACAGGGTTACGAGCAGTACTTC
CASRVQGYEQYF
>TRBV6-1|TRBJ2-7|.|once
TGTGCCAGCACCCATCATTCTACCTACGAGCAGTACTTC
CASTHHSTYEQYF
>TRBV6-6|TRBJ1-2|TRBD1|.
TGTGCCAGCAGTTCCCCGACAGGGGACTTTTCTGGCTACACCTTC
CASSSPTGDFSGYTF
>TRBV11-2|TRBJ2-2|TRBD1|.
TGTGCCAGCAGCTTGGAATACGACAGGGGAAACACCGGGGAGCTGTTTTTT
CASSLEYDRGNTGELFF
>TRBV5-6|TRBJ2-7|.|.
TGTGCCAGCAGCTTGGTTCGTCAGGGCTACGAGCAGTACTTC
CASSLVRQGYEQYF
>TRBV5-4|TRBJ1-3|TRBD1|.
TGTGCCAGCAGCAAAGACAGGGGGTCGCCCAGAAACACCATATATTTT
CASSKDRGSPRNTIYF
>TRBV4-1|TRBJ1-2|TRBD1|.
TGCGCCAGCAGCCAAGGATACGGGACAGGTCGACTGCATGGCTACACCTTC
CASSQGYGTGRLHGYTF
>TRBV5-6|TRBJ2-7|TRBD2|.
TGTGCCAGCAGCTTGGCCGTTAGCGGGAGAAAGTACGAGCAGTACTTC
CASSLAVSGRKYEQYF
>TRBV19|TRBJ2-3|.|.
TGTGCCAGTAGGTTAGACCTCACAGATACGCAGTATTTT
CASRLDLTDTQYF
>TRBV2|TRBJ1-5|.|.
TGTGCCAGCACTCTTGGGCAGGTCAATCAGCCCCAGCATTTT
CASTLGQVNQPQHF
>TRBV5-1|TRBJ2-5|TRBD2|.
TGCGCCAGCAGCGCGGGGGTCACTATTCAAGAGACCCAGTACTTC
CASSAGVTIQETQYF
>TRBV19|TRBJ2-2|TRBD1|.
TGTGCCTCGACTGGGACAGCCACCGGGGAGCTGTTTTTT
CASTGTATGELFF
>TRBV28|TRBJ2-7|TRBD2|few
TGTGCCAGCAGGGGGGGAGGTCAGGAAGGACTAGCGGGGAAGTGGTACGAGCAGTACTTC
CASRGGGQEGLAGKWYEQYF
>TRBV30|TRBJ2-5|TRBD1|once
TGTGCCATGGGGACCTGGGACAGGGGAAAAGAGACCCAGTACTTC
CAMGTWDRGKETQYF
>TRBV7-3|TRBJ1-1|.|.
TGTGCCAGCAGCTTGGGAGGCAGGACGAACACTGAAGCTTTCTTT
CASSLGGRTNTEAFF
>TRBV11-1|TRBJ2-5|.|.
TGTGCCAGCAGCTCTGGTACAGACCGGGAGACCCAGTACTTC
CASSSGTDRETQYF
>TRBV27|TRBJ1-1|.|.
TGTGCCAGCAAGAAGGGGACCAACACTGAAGCTTTCTTT
CASKKGTNTEAFF
>TRBV11-3|TRBJ2-7|.|.
TGTGCCAGCCCCCCTCTTTTTAAGTTTTCCTACGAGCAGTACTTC
CASPPLFKFSYEQYF
>TRBV7-7|TRBJ2-2|TRBD2|.
TGTGCTAGCAGCTCCGGGACTAGCGGGAAAAAGCTGTTTTTT
CASSSGTSGKKLFF
>TRBV11-2|TRBJ2-1|TRBD2|.
TGTGCCAGCAGCTTTTACCGGAAGGGACTAGCGGGTAGCAATGAGCAGTTCTTC
CASSFYRKGLAGSNEQFF
>TRBV27|TRBJ1-2|TRBD1|.
TGTGCCAGCAGTTCCTACCCCGGGACAGGAAACTATGGCTACACCTTC
CASSSYPGTGNYGYTF
>TRBV6-5|TRBJ1-2|.|.
TGTGCCAGCAGTAAACAGGGAAACTATGGCTACACCTTC
CASSKQGNYGYTF
>TRBV5-8|TRBJ1-1|.|few
TGTGCCAGCAGCTTGGTACGGAGGGACACTGAAGCTTTCTTT
CASSLVRRDTEAFF
>TRBV5-4|TRBJ1-1|TRBD1|.
TGTGCCAGCAGGTCGGGACAGGGGGGATTGGGAACTGAAGCTTTCTTT
CASRSGQGGLGTEAFF
>TRBV6-6|TRBJ1-5|.|.
TGTGCCAGCAGTTACAGGGGATACAGTCAGCCCCAGCATTTT
CASSYRGYSQPQHF
>TRBV4-3|TRBJ1-4|.|few
TGCGCCAGCAGCCAAGATGCGGGTAATGGGAATGAAAAACTGTTTTTT
CASSQDAGNGNEKLFF
>TRBV27|TRBJ2-3|.|once
TGTGCCAGCAGCCTAATGGGAATCACAGATACGCAGTATTTT
CASSLMGITDTQYF
>TRBV14|TRBJ2-2|.|few
TGTGCCAGCAGCCAACACACGGGTTCCGGGGAGCTGTTTTTT
CASSQHTGSGELFF
>TRBV7-8|TRBJ2-1|.|.
TGTGCCAGCAGCGTTAGCGGTTTCTCCTACAATGAGCAGTTCTTC
CASSVSGFSYNEQFF
>TRBV7-8|TRBJ2-3|.|.
TGTGCCAGCAGCTTAGATCAGGGGACAGATACGCAGTATTTT
CASSLDQGTDTQYF
>TRBV9|TRBJ1-3|.|few
TGTGCCAGCAGCCAACAAGGAAACACCATATATTTT
CASSQQGNTIYF
>TRBV7-9|TRBJ2-7|.|.
TGTGCCAGCAGCCCACTCGCTTCGGGATTCCTCTACGAGCAGTACTTC
CASSPLASGFLYEQYF
>TRBV6-1|TRBJ2-3|TRBD2|.
TGTGCCAGCAGTGAAGCGCTTCCATTCAAGCGGGATTTAAATACGCAGTATTTT
CASSEALPFKRDLNTQYF
>TRBV11-2|TRBJ1-2|.|.
TGTGCCAGCAGCTTAGTGTTCGGGGGCTTGGACTATGGCTACACCTTC
CASSLVFGGLDYGYTF
>TRBV28|TRBJ1-5|.|few
TGTGCCAGCAGCGCCCAGGGACGGAATAATCAGCCCCAGCATTTT
CASSAQGRNNQPQHF
>TRBV15|TRBJ2-7|.|.
TGTGCCACCAGTCCAGGGGGGAACTCCTACGAGCAGTACTTC
CATSPGGNSYEQYF
>TRBV27|TRBJ1-1|.|.
TGTGCCAGCTGGACAGTGAACACTGAAGCTTTCTTT
CASWTVNTEAFF
>TRBV30|TRBJ2-5|.|.
TGTGCCTGGAGTGCCCCAGAGACCCAGTACTTC
CAWSAPETQYF
>TRBV9|TRBJ1-1|.|once
TGTGCCAGCAGCGCCACCAGTGGGGGCACTGAAGCTTTCTTT
CASSATSGGTEAFF